The sequence of this TCR beta chain was determined in a study of T-cell reconstitution after alpha-beta-depleted transplantation in children. Study-wide findings and caveats: For some patients, TCRbeta diversity was high at day 60 because of recipient T cells and thymic progenitors that survived. Alpha-beta T cells about two months after transplant reportedly derived from several hundred expanded graft clones.

Unique molecular identifiers were incorporated during preparation of the TCRbeta library. One entry per CDR3 protein, called by TCRdb with MiXCR from the PCR reads. Of about 340,000 distinct CDR3 sequences in the sample, 16% were seen once. This clonotype was seen a few times. Its antigen is unknown. V lost 5 bases, J lost 10 bases, and 11 bases lay in between. CDR1 and CDR2 (germline): DFQATT, SNEGSKA (reference sequence). This CDR3 has 10 residues. V is TRBV20-1 and J is TRBJ1-2; D not resolved. This clonotype was sampled from a male patient between 2 and 10 years old who had a stem cell transplant for acute lymphoblastic leukemia, so the T cells may come from the graft donor. The sample here was PBMCs, mostly from graft donor cells, taken 360 days after TCRalphabeta/CD19-depleted stem cell transplant. The DNA for the CDR3 is TGCAGTGCTTCCCCAGCAATCTACACCTTC. This gives the protein CSASPAIYTF.